The 26 T cell receptor beta chains below come from one sample, sequenced in a study of T cell repertoires in cytomegalovirus infection. TCRdb analysed the reads with MiXCR anew, one entry per CDR3 protein. The table lists more than 250,000 distinct CDR3 sequences, roughly 25% of them singletons. Their specific antigens are unknown. The sample was cultured PBMCs, taken from culture after CMV antigen stimulation. These receptors were collected from a human donor in good health (CMV status not recorded). Some clones in this sample may be carry-over from other donors' samples.

The V and J genes are TRBV20-1 and TRBJ2-1; 7 nucleotides align to TRBD2. The CDR3 runs 15 residues. The ends lost 6 bases at V and 9 bases at J; junction bases unmatched: 17. The V gene's germline CDR1 is DFQATT and CDR2 SNEGSKA (reference sequence). CDR3 coding DNA: TGCAGTGCCATTACCCTAGCGGCCCATCCTTCTGAGCAGTTCTTC. Protein sequence: CSAITLAAHPSEQFF.

The chain combines TRBV10-3 with TRBJ2-1; D call uncertain. The CDR3 has 12 amino acids. Germline assignment: CDR1 ENHRY and CDR2 SYGVKD. The germline V and J ends were trimmed by 4 bases and 5 bases, with 6 bases remaining between them. CDR3 protein: CAISGRNNEQFF. CDR3 coding DNA: TGTGCCATCAGTGGACGGAACAATGAGCAGTTCTTC.

The chain couples TRBV7-2 to TRBJ2-3; no definite D call. V lost 6 bases, J lost 1 base, and 17 bases lay in between. CDR1 is SGHTA, CDR2 FQGNSA, per germline. CDR3 size: 16 residues. The CDR3 is CASSSALGGGTDTQYF. The CDR3 bases are TGTGCCAGCAGTTCCGCGCTTGGTGGGGGCACAGATACGCAGTATTTT.

This clonotype was found a few times. The genes are TRBV2 and TRBJ1-5; maybe TRBD1 (5 bases). The ends were cut back, 3 bases at V and 6 bases at J, with 9 bases in the middle. Germline CDR1 is SNHLY and CDR2 is FYNNEI. The CDR3 is made up of 13 amino acids. The CDR3 region is CASSDRGTQPQHF. The CDR3 DNA reads as TGTGCCAGCAGTGATCGGGGGACTCAGCCCCAGCATTTT.

This clonotype occurred a few times. The V gene is TRBV6-5, the J gene TRBJ2-1; possibly TRBD2 for D (6 bases). The length of the CDR3 is 15 residues. Germline CDR1 is MNHEY and CDR2 is SVGAGI. Trimming stripped 4 bases from V and 8 bases from J, with 18 bases between. The CDR3 region is CASSSGGADGDEQFF. The CDR3, as DNA: TGTGCCAGCAGTTCCGGCGGGGCGGATGGGGATGAGCAGTTCTTC.

The J gene is TRBJ2-1, the V gene TRBV25-1; perhaps TRBD2 as D (5 bases). Per the germline V gene, CDR1 is MGHDK and CDR2 is SYGVNS. The CDR3 is 17 residues long. V lost 3 bases to trimming and J lost 8 bases, with 23 bases between them. The CDR3 loop reads CASSERGRESGVHEQFF. The CDR3 coding sequence is TGTGCCAGCAGTGAGAGAGGTAGGGAGAGTGGAGTGCATGAGCAGTTCTTC.

The chain is built from TRBV5-1 and TRBJ2-7; TRBD2 matches at 10 bases. This CDR3 contains 15 residues. The V and J ends lost 1 base and 2 bases, in that order; junction bases with no gene match: 3. Germline assignment: CDR1 SGHRS and CDR2 YFSETQ. CDR3 region: CASSLTSGNPYEQYV. CDR3 coding DNA: TGCGCCAGCAGCTTGACTAGCGGGAACCCCTACGAGCAGTACGTC.

This clonotype came up many times. V gene TRBV7-2 combines with J gene TRBJ1-1, with D perhaps matching TRBD1 (5 bases). This CDR3 comprises 15 residues. The germline gives CDR1 SGHTA, CDR2 FQGNSA. V was pared by 5 bases and J by 1 base, with 14 bases between. CDR3 amino acids: CASSTRWTSNTEAFF. The CDR3 DNA reads as TGTGCCAGCAGCACTAGATGGACATCGAACACTGAAGCTTTCTTT. Using reference TRBV7-2 and TRBJ1-1 for the parts outside the CDR3, the full variable domain is GAGVSQSPSNKVTEKGKDVELRCDPISGHTALYWYRQSLGQGLEFLIYFQGNSAPDKSGLPSDRFSAERTGGSVSTLTIQRTQQEDSAVYLCASSTRWTSNTEAFFGQGTRLTVV.

This chain connects TRBV20-1 to TRBJ2-1; tentative D call: TRBD2 (5 bases). This CDR3 contains 14 residues. V gave up 2 bases and J gave up 4 bases, with 12 bases separating them. Germline CDR1 DFQATT, CDR2 SNEGSKA (reference sequence). The CDR3 DNA follows: TGCAGTGCTAGATTGCGGGTTTCGTACAATGAGCAGTTCTTC. It codes for CSARLRVSYNEQFF.

The rearrangement uses TRBV29-1 and TRBJ2-7, with no clear D. This CDR3 is 11 amino acids long. V lost 4 bases, J lost 3 bases, and 7 bases lay in between. The germline V gene encodes CDR1 SQVTM and CDR2 ANQGSEA. In DNA, the CDR3 is TGCAGCGTTGTTGAGGACTACGAGCAGTACTTC. This translates into CSVVEDYEQYF.

This clonotype was seen at least ten times. The chain employs TRBV7-2 and TRBJ1-1; D is undetermined. The V end lost 4 bases, the J end lost 7 bases, and 19 bases lay between the germline ends. The CDR3 sequence is 15 residues long. Germline V gives CDR1 SGHTA, CDR2 FQGNSA. The CDR3 DNA is TGTGCCAGCAGCTCCCCGGCACGGACGGGTGGTGAAGCTTTCTTT. Translation: CASSSPARTGGEAFF. Drawing the rest from reference TRBV7-2 and TRBJ1-1, the complete variable domain is GAGVSQSPSNKVTEKGKDVELRCDPISGHTALYWYRQSLGQGLEFLIYFQGNSAPDKSGLPSDRFSAERTGGSVSTLTIQRTQQEDSAVYLCASSSPARTGGEAFFGQGTRLTVV.

This clonotype was recorded a few times. The CDR3 DNA sequence: TGCGCCAGCAGCCAAGATACAGGGACGGGAGAAGAGACCCAGTACTTC. As protein: CASSQDTGTGEETQYF. The rearrangement joins TRBV4-1 to TRBJ2-5; the D call may be TRBD1 or TRBD2 (6 bases each). Germline V gene lookup returns CDR1 MGHRA and CDR2 YSYEKL. V lost 0 bases to trimming and J lost 3 bases, with 14 bases between them. The CDR3 has 16 residues.

This chain connects TRBV11-1 to TRBJ1-1; no clear D. V gave up 5 bases and J gave up 0 bases, with 4 bases separating them. The CDR3 consists of 12 residues. Germline V gene lookup returns CDR1 SGHAT and CDR2 FQDESV (reference sequence). CDR3 region: CASSKLNTEAFF. The CDR3 DNA sequence: TGTGCCAGCAGCAAGTTGAACACTGAAGCTTTCTTT.

This clonotype appeared a few times. V usage is TRBV7-2 and J usage is TRBJ2-3; no firm D call. The CDR3 has 16 amino acids. Looked up from germline, CDR1 is SGHTA and CDR2 is FQGNSA. V gave up 2 bases and J gave up 0 bases, with 12 bases separating them. Written as DNA, the CDR3 is TGTGCCAGCAGCTTACTGCCAGTCCCCAGCACAGATACGCAGTATTTT. Amino acids: CASSLLPVPSTDTQYF. Full variable domain (remainder filled in from reference TRBV7-2 and TRBJ2-3): GAGVSQSPSNKVTEKGKDVELRCDPISGHTALYWYRQSLGQGLEFLIYFQGNSAPDKSGLPSDRFSAERTGGSVSTLTIQRTQQEDSAVYLCASSLLPVPSTDTQYFGPGTRLTVL.

This clonotype has a count of ten or more. V and J are TRBV7-9 and TRBJ2-2; TRBD1 might be the D (6 bases). The CDR3 is 17 residues long. Trimming took 1 base from V and 7 from J, leaving 19 bases between them. Per the germline V gene, CDR1 is SEHNR and CDR2 is FQNEAQ (reference sequence). CDR3 sequence reads: CASSLVSFGGAGGELFF. CDR3 in DNA: TGTGCCAGCAGCTTAGTTTCGTTTGGGGGCGCCGGCGGGGAGCTGTTTTTT.

This chain connects TRBV4-3 to TRBJ1-2; 9 bases are a match to TRBD1. Germline lookup yields CDR1 LGHNA and CDR2 YSLEER. The CDR3 spans 18 residues. Losses at the gene ends were 0 bases for V and 2 bases for J; bases not matched to a gene: 10. As DNA, the CDR3 is TGCGCCAGCAGCCAAGATAGGGGACAGGGAGGGCTCAACTATGGCTACACCTTC. Translated: CASSQDRGQGGLNYGYTF.

The V gene is TRBV29-1, the J gene TRBJ2-5; D call uncertain. The V end was cut by 4 bases, the J end by 4 bases, with 10 bases between. The CDR3 has 12 residues. Per germline, CDR1 SQVTM and CDR2 ANQGSEA. The CDR3 region is CSVGGIGETQYF. The CDR3, as DNA: TGCAGCGTTGGGGGAATCGGAGAGACCCAGTACTTC.

This clonotype was picked up a small number of times. This sequence joins TRBV7-6 and TRBJ2-1; 7 nucleotides line up with TRBD2. The V segment lost 3 bases and the J segment 8 bases; nucleotides outside the gene matches: 16. The length of the CDR3 is 17 residues. Germline assignment: CDR1 SGHVS and CDR2 FNYEAQ. CDR3 DNA: TGTGCCAGCAGCTTTGGGCGGGAGACACGAATGGGGGATGAGCAGTTCTTC. Its translation: CASSFGRETRMGDEQFF.

The chain recombines TRBV4-2 with TRBJ2-1; possible D gene TRBD1, 6 bases. The ends were cut back, 2 bases at V and 2 bases at J, with 13 bases in the middle. The CDR3 length is 16 residues. Germline lookup yields CDR1 LGHNA and CDR2 YNFKEQ. The CDR3 coding sequence is TGTGCCAGCAGCCAATCTCGCAGGGGCCCCTACAATGAGCAGTTCTTC. Translation: CASSQSRRGPYNEQFF.

This clonotype was recorded a few times. The V gene is TRBV10-3, the J gene TRBJ1-5; D is perhaps TRBD1 (6 bases). Germline-derived CDR1 and CDR2 are ENHRY and SYGVKD. This CDR3 contains 13 residues. V dropped 10 bases and J dropped 3 bases, with 13 bases sitting between them. Here the CDR3 reads CATRGQNNQPQHF. The CDR3 bases are TGTGCCACCCGAGGACAGAACAATCAGCCCCAGCATTTT.

The V gene is TRBV9, the J gene TRBJ2-3, with D possibly being TRBD1 (5 bases). CDR3 length equals 14 residues. V lost 0 bases, J lost 5 bases, and 10 bases lay in between. Germline CDR1 is SGDLS and CDR2 is YYNGEE. CDR3 loop: CASSVATQGDTQYF. DNA of the CDR3: TGTGCCAGCAGCGTAGCTACCCAGGGAGATACGCAGTATTTT.

The chain uses TRBV5-6 and TRBJ1-5; D uncertain. Germline lookup yields CDR1 SGHDT and CDR2 YYEEEE. V was cut by 0 bases and J by 5 bases, with 6 bases left in between. This CDR3 region has 13 residues. This chain's CDR3 is CASSLGADQPQHF. The CDR3, as DNA: TGTGCCAGCAGCTTGGGGGCAGATCAGCCCCAGCATTTT. Using reference TRBV5-6 and TRBJ1-5 for the parts outside the CDR3, the full variable domain is DAGVTQSPTHLIKTRGQQVTLRCSPKSGHDTVSWYQQALGQGPQFIFQYYEEEERQRGNFPDRFSGHQFPNYSSELNVNALLLGDSALYLCASSLGADQPQHFGDGTRLSIL.

The V and J genes are TRBV9 and TRBJ2-2; possible D gene TRBD2, 5 bases. Trimming stripped 3 bases from V and 5 bases from J, with 8 bases between. The CDR3 consists of 13 residues. The germline CDR1 and CDR2 sequences are SGDLS and YYNGEE. This chain's CDR3 is CASSEGETGELFF. CDR3 sequence (DNA): TGTGCCAGCAGCGAGGGAGAGACCGGGGAGCTGTTTTTT.

The chain employs TRBV10-3 and TRBJ1-2; TRBD1 might be the D (6 bases). The length of the CDR3 is 14 residues. Trimming left V 7 bases short and J 4 bases short, with 16 bases between. Germline-derived CDR1 and CDR2 are ENHRY and SYGVKD. In DNA, the CDR3 is TGTGCCATCACCATGGACAGTCTCCTCTATGGCTACACCTTC. It encodes CAITMDSLLYGYTF.

This clonotype was recorded a few times. This CDR3 is CASSRDSLLFF. For the CDR3, the DNA is TGTGCCAGCAGCCGGGACAGTTTATTGTTTTTT. This chain uses TRBV5-6 with TRBJ1-4; 7 bases fit TRBD1. The V and J ends lost 4 bases and 15 bases, in that order; junction bases with no gene match: 6. Germline CDR1 reads SGHDT; CDR2 reads YYEEEE. This CDR3 has 11 residues.

There are many counts of this clonotype. This rearrangement joins TRBV12-3 or TRBV12-4 to TRBJ2-1; 13 bases fit TRBD2. With V trimmed by 3 bases and J by 5 bases, 7 bases remained unmatched. There are 17 residues in the CDR3. CDR3: CASSFVTSGRRDNEQFF. The CDR3 coding sequence is TGTGCCAGCAGTTTCGTGACTAGCGGGAGGAGGGACAATGAGCAGTTCTTC.